Below, 15 T cell receptor beta chains from the same sample are listed, as sequenced in a study of blood T cell repertoires in COVID-19. Profiling relied on immunoSEQ multiplex PCR, and the TCRdb table lists in-frame clones only, not all of them. The profile covers some 320,000 clones, with approximately 91% appearing a single time and 3.9% taken by the ten largest. Material: PBMCs or T cells enriched from blood (not recorded which). The source is a woman between 25 and 40 years old who had been exposed to COVID-19.

The chain has TRBV30 and TRBJ1-2, with D possibly TRBD1 on 6 matching bases. The CDR3 extends over 12 amino acids. V lost 4 bases, J lost 4 bases, and 10 bases lay in between. Germline lookup yields CDR1 GTSNPN and CDR2 SVGIG (reference sequence). DNA of the CDR3: TGTGCCTGGACCCCCAGGGGCTATGGCTACACCTTC. This sequence encodes CAWTPRGYGYTF.

This clone occurred once. V gene TRBV6-5 combines with J gene TRBJ2-6; the D is unclear. The CDR3 loop spans 16 amino acids. V was shortened by 2 bases and J by 2 bases, with 10 bases between the two germline ends. Germline CDR1 reads MNHEY; CDR2 reads SVGAGI. The CDR3 bases are TGTGCCAGCAGTTACCGTCCCGGTACTGGGGCCAACGTCCTGACTTTC. This translates into CASSYRPGTGANVLTF.

This sequence joins TRBV29-1 and TRBJ2-1, with 9 bases lining up with TRBD2. This CDR3 contains 13 residues. In germline, CDR1 is SQVTM, CDR2 ANQGSEA. After removal of 7 bases from V and 12 bases from J, the junction contained 13 bases not matched to a gene. Here the CDR3 reads CSATLAGGPGQFF. The CDR3 nucleotides read TGCAGCGCGACTCTGGCGGGGGGGCCAGGGCAGTTCTTC.

This clone was seen only once. The chain is built from TRBV6-5 and TRBJ1-1; tentative D call: TRBD1 (5 bases). This CDR3 has 15 amino acids. The germline gives CDR1 MNHEY, CDR2 SVGAGI. With 6 bases removed from V and 3 bases from J, the gap between germline ends came to 17 bases. CDR3 residues: CASRRGRAGDTEAFF. In nucleotides, the CDR3 is TGTGCCAGCAGGAGGGGTAGGGCGGGGGACACTGAAGCTTTCTTT.

Turning to this clone: Other DNA sequences in this specimen translate into the identical CDR3. The chain carries TRBV5-1 and TRBJ2-3; 10 nucleotides line up with TRBD1. The germline V gene encodes CDR1 SGHRS and CDR2 YFSETQ. Unmatched junction bases numbered 1, after V lost 0 bases and J lost 6 bases. The CDR3 extends over 14 amino acids. The chain's CDR3 is CASSLGQGADTQYF. Written as DNA, the CDR3 is TGCGCCAGCAGCTTGGGACAGGGGGCGGATACGCAGTATTTT. The full variable domain, with the rest looked up from reference TRBV5-1 and TRBJ2-3, is KAGVTQTPRYLIKTRGQQVTLSCSPISGHRSVSWYQQTPGQGLQFLFEYFSETQRNKGNFPGRFSGRQFSNSRSEMNVSTLELGDSALYLCASSLGQGADTQYFGPGTRLTVL.

Here the CDR3 DNA reads TGTGCCAGCAGTTTAAGGACGAACGGGGACGAGCAGTACTTC. It is translated as CASSLRTNGDEQYF. This chain uses TRBV27 with TRBJ2-7, with a tentative D call TRBD2 (5 bases). The CDR3 length is 14 residues. Germline CDR1 MNHEY, CDR2 SMNVEV (reference sequence). The ends were cut back, 2 bases at V and 5 bases at J, with 13 bases in the middle.

This clone was detected once. The chain joins TRBV12-3 or TRBV12-4 to TRBJ2-3; D is undetermined. The V end was cut by 2 bases, the J end by 7 bases, with 7 bases between. The CDR3 length is 12 residues. The CDR3 bases are TGTGCCAGCAGTTTAACTTCGCATACGCAGTATTTT. Translating gives CASSLTSHTQYF.

CDR3 region: CAIRQGDWYGYTF. The CDR3 nucleotides are TGTGCCATCAGACAGGGAGATTGGTATGGCTACACCTTC. The rearrangement links TRBV10-3 to TRBJ1-2; possible D gene TRBD1, 6 bases. V lost 6 bases and J lost 5, with 13 bases in between. This CDR3 is built from 13 residues. Germline V gives CDR1 ENHRY, CDR2 SYGVKD.

This clone came up once. The rearrangement joins TRBV6-5 to TRBJ1-1; no clear D. The germline V gene encodes CDR1 MNHEY and CDR2 SVGAGI. V shed 2 bases and J shed 3 bases, with 7 bases lying between them. CDR3 length: 13 residues. As DNA, the CDR3 is TGTGCCAGCAGTTACACTTGGTACACTGAAGCTTTCTTT. Translated, it gives CASSYTWYTEAFF.

V gene TRBV10-3 combines with J gene TRBJ2-3; 11 bases line up with TRBD2. With 6 bases clipped from V and 1 base from J, the junction kept 6 bases outside the gene matches. CDR1 ENHRY and CDR2 SYGVKD come from the germline V gene. This CDR3 comprises 16 residues. CDR3 residues: CAIRLLAGGGTDTQYF. CDR3 bases: TGTGCCATCAGGCTGCTAGCGGGGGGAGGCACAGATACGCAGTATTTT.

V and J are TRBV20-1 and TRBJ1-1; TRBD1 matches at 7 bases. CDR3 length: 11 residues. Germline CDR1 reads DFQATT; CDR2 reads SNEGSKA (reference sequence). After removal of 4 bases from V and 11 bases from J, the junction contained 7 bases not matched to a gene. In nucleotides, the CDR3 is TGCAGTGCTACCACAGGGGTTAGGGCTTTCTTT. It is translated as CSATTGVRAFF.

The chain is built from TRBV7-2 and TRBJ1-1; TRBD1 agrees at 7 bases. From germline, CDR1 is SGHTA and CDR2 FQGNSA. The CDR3 extends over 13 amino acids. J gave up 8 bases and V 4 bases, and 7 bases lay outside the gene matches. CDR3: CASSSPTGVEAFF. The CDR3 region has the DNA TGTGCCAGCAGCTCGCCTACAGGGGTGGAAGCTTTCTTT.

This sequence joins TRBV12-3 or TRBV12-4 and TRBJ2-1, with 7 bases fitting TRBD1. This CDR3 contains 13 residues. V shed 6 bases and J 4 bases; nucleotides not matched to a gene: 3. The CDR3 reads CASRRTGYNEQFF. The CDR3 DNA sequence: TGTGCCAGCAGGCGGACAGGTTACAATGAGCAGTTCTTC.

In its sample, this clone was seen once. The chain recombines TRBV5-1 with TRBJ1-1; D is unresolved. V was clipped by 2 bases and J by 6 bases, with 5 bases between them. CDR1 is SGHRS and CDR2 is YFSETQ in the germline V gene. The CDR3 is 11 residues long. The CDR3 bases are TGCGCCAGCAGCTTCGGGGCTGAAGCTTTCTTT. It translates to CASSFGAEAFF.

The chain is built from TRBV27 and TRBJ1-1; 8 positions match TRBD1. CDR1 is MNHEY and CDR2 is SMNVEV in the germline V gene (reference sequence). This CDR3 has 15 amino acids. V was pared by 5 bases and J by 5 bases, with 10 bases of the junction left unmatched. Here the CDR3 reads CASSLRQGPRTEAFF. The CDR3 DNA is TGTGCCAGCAGTCTGAGACAGGGGCCGAGAACTGAAGCTTTCTTT.